Listed here are 21 T cell receptor beta chains from one sample, sequenced in a study of T cells in Graves' hyperthyroidism and ophthalmopathy. The TCR beta CDR3 regions underwent amplification using RNA transcripts as the source. A set of HTBI primers served as the primers for a first-round RT-PCR of the TCR CDR3. Via MiXCR, TCRdb re-called the multiplex PCR reads, giving one row per CDR3 protein. Among under 750,000 distinct CDR3 sequences, roughly a sixth were seen once, and the ten largest hold 16%. Material for sequencing was blood. The receptors were sampled from a woman between 50 and 59 years old with Graves' hyperthyroidism that later progressed to Graves' ophthalmopathy.

This clonotype appeared many times. V gene TRBV30 combines with J gene TRBJ1-5, with D uncertain. The germline V and J ends were trimmed by 5 bases and 6 bases, with 8 bases remaining between them. CDR1 is GTSNPN, CDR2 SVGIG, per germline (reference sequence). The CDR3 consists of 11 residues. The DNA for the CDR3 is TGTGCCTGGGGAACGCCTCAGCCCCAGCATTTT. Translating gives CAWGTPQPQHF. Combining the CDR3 with reference TRBV30 and TRBJ1-5 gives the whole variable domain SQTIHQWPATLVQPVGSPLSLECTVEGTSNPNLYWYRQAAGRGLQLLFYSVGIGQISSEVPQNLSASRPQDRQFILSSKKLLLSDSGFYLCAWGTPQPQHFGDGTRLSIL.

The CDR3 sequence: CSVAPVSGYNEQFF. In nucleotides, the CDR3 is TGCAGCGTTGCACCGGTGAGCGGCTACAATGAGCAGTTCTTC. The chain is built from TRBV29-1 and TRBJ2-1; maybe TRBD2 (5 bases). Germline CDR1 reads SQVTM; CDR2 reads ANQGSEA. This CDR3 is built from 14 residues. Deletions cut 4 bases from V and 3 bases from J, with 13 bases between.

This chain links TRBV4-1 with TRBJ2-1, with 8 bases identical to TRBD2. V was clipped by 0 bases and J by 0 bases; unmatched bases: 1. Germline V lookup: CDR1 MGHRA, CDR2 YSYEKL. There are 16 residues in the CDR3. CDR3 residues: CASSQDTSGSYNEQFF. For the CDR3, the DNA is TGCGCCAGCAGCCAAGATACTAGCGGCTCCTACAATGAGCAGTTCTTC.

The chain carries TRBV6-1 and TRBJ2-3, with 8 bases that match TRBD2. Germline values: CDR1 MNHNS, CDR2 SASEGT. The CDR3 runs 11 residues. With V trimmed by 8 bases and J by 6 bases, 1 base remained unmatched. CDR3 nucleotide sequence: TGTGCCAGCGGGACTAGGGATACGCAGTATTTT. It yields the protein CASGTRDTQYF.

CDR3: CSPGRGTEAFF. CDR3 sequence (DNA): TGCAGCCCTGGCAGGGGGACTGAAGCTTTCTTT. The rearrangement links TRBV29-1 to TRBJ1-1; 7 bases match TRBD1. The germline CDR1 and CDR2 sequences are SQVTM and ANQGSEA. Unmatched junction bases numbered 5, after V lost 8 bases and J lost 5 bases. CDR3 length equals 11 residues. The complete variable domain, with remaining parts taken from reference TRBV29-1 and TRBJ1-1, reads SAVISQKPSRDICQRGTSLTIQCQVDSQVTMMFWYRQQPGQSLTLIATANQGSEATYESGFVIDKFPISRPNLTFSTLTVSNMSPEDSSIYLCSPGRGTEAFFGQGTRLTVV.

This clonotype turned up a few times. The chain recombines TRBV19 with TRBJ1-5, with 7 bases fitting TRBD1. V dropped 2 bases and J dropped 5; count of bases not matched to a gene: 6. Germline CDR1 and CDR2: LNHDA and SQIVND (reference sequence). The length of the CDR3 is 15 residues. The CDR3 sequence: CASSIYSRGDQPQHF. The CDR3 nucleotides read TGTGCCAGTAGTATATATTCCAGGGGGGATCAGCCCCAGCATTTT.

The genes are TRBV24-1 and TRBJ2-1; no definite D call. The germline V gene encodes CDR1 KGHDR and CDR2 SFDVKD. The CDR3 is 12 amino acids. The ends were cut back, 5 bases at V and 9 bases at J, with 10 bases in the middle. The CDR3 is CATSANLGEQFF. In nucleotides, the CDR3 is TGTGCCACCAGTGCAAACTTGGGTGAGCAGTTCTTC.

The chain carries TRBV5-1 and TRBJ2-5; possibly TRBD1 for D (5 bases). Trimming removed 3 bases from V and 4 bases from J, with 10 bases in between. CDR3 size: 13 residues. Germline CDR1 and CDR2: SGHRS and YFSETQ. CDR3 nucleotide sequence: TGCGCCAGCAGCTCGACAGTTGGAGAGACCCAGTACTTC. Encoded protein: CASSSTVGETQYF.

The V call is TRBV15, the J call TRBJ1-1, with D possibly being TRBD1 (6 bases). This CDR3 contains 15 residues. CDR1 and CDR2 from the germline V gene are LNHNV and YYDKDF (reference sequence). V lost 0 bases to trimming and J lost 1 base, with 9 bases between them. This CDR3 is CATSRDLGQNTEAFF. The CDR3 DNA reads as TGTGCCACCAGCAGAGATTTGGGACAGAACACTGAAGCTTTCTTT.

This clonotype was found many times. The chain joins TRBV11-2 to TRBJ1-2, with 7 bases identical to TRBD1. The ends lost 5 bases at V and 10 bases at J; junction bases unmatched: 10. The CDR3 sequence is 13 residues long. Germline V CDR1 and CDR2: SGHAT, FQNNGV. The CDR3 is CASSRPGTEDYTF. Here the CDR3 DNA reads TGTGCCAGCAGCCGTCCCGGGACAGAGGACTACACCTTC.

This clonotype was observed a few times. The chain has TRBV4-1 and TRBJ2-1; D is undetermined. Between the trimmed V and J ends, which lost 5 bases and 6 bases, there was a span of 14 bases. From germline, CDR1 is MGHRA and CDR2 YSYEKL. CDR3 length: 14 amino acids. CDR3 DNA: TGCGCCAGCAGCTGGGGTCGGCTAGGCAATGAGCAGTTCTTC. It is translated as CASSWGRLGNEQFF.

The chain combines TRBV29-1 with TRBJ1-3; 7 bases agree with TRBD1. Germline V CDR1 and CDR2: SQVTM, ANQGSEA. The ends lost 3 bases at V and 4 bases at J; junction bases unmatched: 3. This CDR3 is 13 amino acids long. CDR3: CSVERQGGNTIYF. The CDR3 bases are TGCAGCGTTGAGAGACAGGGAGGAAACACCATATATTTT.

This clonotype has more than one count but fewer than ten. The chain recombines TRBV5-1 with TRBJ2-5, with 7 bases identical to TRBD1. Looked up from germline, CDR1 is SGHRS and CDR2 is YFSETQ. The CDR3 extends over 16 amino acids. With V trimmed by 1 base and J by 1 base, 7 bases remained unmatched. CDR3 sequence: CASSLLVGQFQETQYF. The DNA for the CDR3 is TGCGCCAGCAGCTTGTTGGTGGGACAGTTCCAAGAGACCCAGTACTTC.

This clonotype was recorded a few times. The chain carries TRBV6-1 and TRBJ1-5; weak D call: TRBD1 (5 bases). V was trimmed by 4 bases and J by 0 bases, leaving 13 bases between them. The CDR3 covers 16 residues. Germline V CDR1 and CDR2: MNHNS, SASEGT. The CDR3 spells CASSGGLYRSNQPQHF. The CDR3 DNA reads as TGTGCCAGCAGTGGGGGACTGTATCGTAGCAATCAGCCCCAGCATTTT.

This clonotype was seen many times. J is TRBJ2-5 and V is TRBV5-1; D ambiguous. The germline gives CDR1 SGHRS, CDR2 YFSETQ. V lost 0 bases and J 2 bases, leaving 5 bases between the germline ends. This CDR3 region has 13 residues. CDR3 nucleotide sequence: TGCGCCAGCAGCTTGGACGTACAAGAGACCCAGTACTTC. Its protein product is CASSLDVQETQYF.

The rearrangement links TRBV6-5 to TRBJ1-1; 7 nucleotides line up with TRBD1. Germline V CDR1 and CDR2: MNHEY, SVGAGI. The CDR3 runs 16 residues. Losses at the gene ends were 0 bases for V and 4 bases for J; bases not matched to a gene: 8. CDR3 amino acids: CASSYSQGVAFTEAFF. In DNA form, the CDR3 reads TGTGCCAGCAGTTACTCGCAGGGGGTGGCGTTCACTGAAGCTTTCTTT.

Comment on this clonotype: The junction differs from germline at one of its ends, possibly a read error. Here the CDR3 DNA reads TGCGGCAGCAGCCTGTCCGGGATCCGCACAGATACGCAGTATTTT. As protein: CGSSLSGIRTDTQYF. The chain links TRBV5-1 to TRBJ2-3, with D perhaps matching TRBD2 (5 bases). Germline V gives CDR1 SGHRS, CDR2 YFSETQ. The CDR3 runs 15 residues.

Ten or more counts support this clonotype. The chain is built from TRBV12-3 or TRBV12-4 and TRBJ2-1; D is uncertain. With 5 bases removed from V and 7 bases from J, the gap between germline ends came to 3 bases. This CDR3 is 10 amino acids long. As DNA, the CDR3 is TGTGCCAGCAGTCGGAATGAGCAGTTCTTC. Amino acid sequence: CASSRNEQFF.

This clonotype was seen only a few times. The chain joins TRBV7-9 to TRBJ2-3; no firm D call. This CDR3 region has 16 residues. Trimming shortened V by 1 base and J by 0 bases, and 11 bases separated the two germline ends. The V gene's germline CDR1 is SEHNR and CDR2 FQNEAQ (reference sequence). CDR3 coding DNA: TGTGCCAGCAGCTTAGTGGTAACCAGGAGCACAGATACGCAGTATTTT. Protein product: CASSLVVTRSTDTQYF.

This clonotype was detected only a few times. The rearrangement uses TRBV24-1 and TRBJ1-2, with no clear D. Per the germline V gene, CDR1 is KGHDR and CDR2 is SFDVKD. There are 12 residues in the CDR3. V was clipped by 7 bases and J by 4 bases, with 9 bases between them. The CDR3 DNA is TGTGCCACCAGCCAAGCTTCCTATGGCTACACCTTC. It specifies CATSQASYGYTF.

Ten or more counts support this clonotype. The chain is built from TRBV7-2 and TRBJ2-1; D unclear. V was pared by 4 bases and J by 7 bases, with 8 bases between. The CDR3 is 12 amino acids. Germline V gene sequence: CDR1 SGHTA, CDR2 FQGNSA. The CDR3, as DNA: TGTGCCAGCAGCTCCGGCTCAAATGAGCAGTTCTTC. Amino acid sequence: CASSSGSNEQFF.